The 28 T cell receptor beta chains below come from one sample, sequenced in a study of T-cell reconstitution after alpha-beta-depleted transplantation in children. Unique molecular identifiers were used in preparing the TCRbeta library. TCRdb redid the calling of the PCR reads with MiXCR, one entry per CDR3 protein. There are around 140,000 distinct CDR3 sequences in the sample; 8.8% occur only once, and 15% to 20% lies in the top ten. This specimen consisted of PBMCs, mostly from graft donor cells, obtained 180 days after TCRalphabeta/CD19-depleted stem cell transplant. The receptor source for this set is a female patient aged 2 to 10 who had a stem cell transplant for congenital amegakaryocytic thrombocytopenia, so the T cells may come from the graft donor.

This clonotype was seen ten or more times. This sequence joins TRBV28 and TRBJ2-1; 10 nucleotides agree with TRBD2. Germline-derived CDR1 and CDR2 are MDHEN and SYDVKM. The CDR3 is 15 amino acids. V gave up 6 bases and J gave up 8 bases; unmatched junction bases: 10. The CDR3 sequence is CASRSSGRGGDEQFF. For the CDR3, the DNA is TGTGCCAGCAGGTCCAGCGGGAGGGGAGGAGATGAGCAGTTCTTC.

This clonotype was recorded many times. This rearrangement joins TRBV30 to TRBJ1-2, with TRBD1 identical over 7 bases. V lost 2 bases and J lost 6; bases outside the gene matches: 6. Germline CDR1 reads GTSNPN; CDR2 reads SVGIG (reference sequence). CDR3 size: 13 residues. CDR3 nucleotide sequence: TGTGCCTGGAGTACGACAGGGAGAGATGGCTACACCTTC. As protein: CAWSTTGRDGYTF.

This clonotype was observed at least ten times. V usage is TRBV6-1 and J usage is TRBJ2-7; D remains unclear. Germline lookup yields CDR1 MNHNS and CDR2 SASEGT. V was shortened by 6 bases and J by 6 bases, with 18 bases between the two germline ends. This CDR3 has 14 amino acids. CDR3 sequence: CASSPTRVRGEQYF. The CDR3 coding sequence is TGTGCCAGCAGCCCAACTCGGGTTCGAGGCGAGCAGTACTTC.

The DNA for the CDR3 is TGTGCCAGCTCACCATCGGGGCACAAAAACACTGAAGCTTTCTTT. This codes for CASSPSGHKNTEAFF. The chain uses TRBV18 and TRBJ1-1, with D possibly being TRBD1 (5 bases). Germline assignment: CDR1 KGHSH and CDR2 LQKENI. The V gene lost 2 bases and the J gene lost 2 bases, with 12 bases spanning the gap. The CDR3 totals 15 residues.

This clonotype showed up many times. The chain links TRBV28 to TRBJ2-2; TRBD1 is a possible D gene (5 bases). CDR1 and CDR2 (germline): MDHEN, SYDVKM. V was pared by 8 bases and J by 3 bases, with 13 bases between. This CDR3 has 14 residues. The CDR3 here is CASLGGRDTGELFF. Written as DNA, the CDR3 is TGTGCCAGCCTTGGCGGCAGGGACACCGGGGAGCTGTTTTTT.

In this sample, this clonotype turned up a few times. This chain joins TRBV10-3 and TRBJ1-1; D gene uncertain. V lost 10 bases to trimming and J lost 0 bases, with 12 bases between them. Looked up from germline, CDR1 is ENHRY and CDR2 is SYGVKD. The CDR3 has 13 amino acids. CDR3 DNA: TGTGCCAGGAGTGCACAGTTGAACACTGAAGCTTTCTTT. Protein product: CARSAQLNTEAFF.

As to this clonotype: A much larger clone lies one base from this, so it may be a read error. V gene TRBV20-1 combines with J gene TRBJ2-5; D not certain. This CDR3 has 13 residues. CDR1 DFQATT and CDR2 SNEGSKA come from the germline V gene (reference sequence). The V end lost 1 base, the J end lost 3 bases, and 9 bases lay between the germline ends. The CDR3 bases are TGCAGTGCTAGAGTTGAGGTGGAAGAGACCCAGTACTTC. This sequence encodes CSARVEVEETQYF.

This clonotype has ten or more counts. This chain connects TRBV29-1 to TRBJ2-2, with a tentative D call TRBD2 (6 bases). Germline values: CDR1 SQVTM, CDR2 ANQGSEA. The CDR3 has 14 amino acids. Written as DNA, the CDR3 is TGCAGTACTGATAGCGGAACGAACACCGGGGAGCTGTTTTTT. This encodes CSTDSGTNTGELFF.

This clonotype showed up many times. The CDR3 loop reads CASSSVRDNIQYF. For the CDR3, the DNA is TGTGCCAGCAGCTCCGTCAGGGACAACATTCAGTACTTC. The chain has TRBV5-6 and TRBJ2-4; D assignment may be TRBD1 or TRBD2 (5 bases each). Germline V gene data show CDR1 as SGHDT and CDR2 as YYEEEE. V lost 3 bases to trimming and J lost 7 bases, with 11 bases between them. The CDR3 totals 13 residues. Together with reference TRBV5-6 and TRBJ2-4, the CDR3 gives the full variable domain: DAGVTQSPTHLIKTRGQQVTLRCSPKSGHDTVSWYQQALGQGPQFIFQYYEEEERQRGNFPDRFSGHQFPNYSSELNVNALLLGDSALYLCASSSVRDNIQYFGAGTRLSVL.

The rearrangement links TRBV14 to TRBJ1-1; no firm D call. Per the germline V gene, CDR1 is SGHDN and CDR2 is FVKESK. There are 18 residues in the CDR3. V was pared by 2 bases and J by 6 bases, with 25 bases between. Here the CDR3 reads CASSQYSPMGQPGAEAFF. CDR3 DNA: TGTGCCAGCAGCCAATATTCGCCTATGGGCCAGCCTGGAGCTGAAGCTTTCTTT.

In its sample, this clonotype was seen many times. The chain has TRBV21-1 and TRBJ1-6. TRBV21-1 is tagged as a pseudogene. This CDR3 has 16 residues. In nucleotides, the CDR3 is TGTGCCAGCAGCATAGGGGGCAGTCCCGAGGACTCACCCCTCCACTTT. This codes for CASSIGGSPEDSPLHF.

This clonotype was detected a few times. The chain couples TRBV7-2 to TRBJ2-7; 7 nucleotides agree with TRBD2. V was clipped by 5 bases and J by 0 bases; unmatched bases: 10. In germline, CDR1 is SGHTA, CDR2 FQGNSA. The CDR3 runs 16 residues. CDR3 sequence: CASSPGRDYFSYEQYF. The CDR3 bases are TGTGCCAGCAGCCCCGGCCGGGACTACTTCTCCTACGAGCAGTACTTC.

This clonotype has ten or more counts. The chain recombines TRBV7-3 with TRBJ2-5, with D perhaps given as TRBD1 or TRBD2 (5 bases each). V lost 5 bases, J lost 1 base, and 8 bases lay in between. The CDR3 has 13 residues. Germline V gives CDR1 SGHTA, CDR2 FQGTGA. Written as DNA, the CDR3 is TGTGCCAGCAGCCCCGGGGCCCAAGAGACCCAGTACTTC. This encodes CASSPGAQETQYF.

This clonotype was counted many times. V gene TRBV10-3 combines with J gene TRBJ1-2; possibly TRBD1 for D (5 bases). The CDR3 sequence is 13 residues long. The V gene's germline CDR1 is ENHRY and CDR2 SYGVKD. The V gene lost 8 bases and the J gene lost 0 bases, with 10 bases spanning the gap. CDR3 DNA: TGTGCCATCGGGGCACAGACTAACTATGGCTACACCTTC. Its protein is CAIGAQTNYGYTF.

This clonotype came up many times. This chain uses TRBV12-3 or TRBV12-4 with TRBJ2-2; perhaps TRBD2 as D (6 bases). Trimming removed 5 bases at V and 1 base at J, with 11 bases between. This CDR3 spans 15 amino acids. This chain's CDR3 is CASSAGPRNTGELFF. DNA for the CDR3: TGTGCCAGCAGTGCGGGACCGCGGAACACCGGGGAGCTGTTTTTT.

This clonotype was detected only a few times. J is TRBJ2-7 and V is TRBV5-1; D is possibly TRBD1 (5 bases). The CDR3 runs 15 residues. CDR1 is SGHRS, CDR2 YFSETQ, per germline. Trimming pared 4 bases from V and 2 bases from J, leaving 16 bases between. For the CDR3, the DNA is TGCGCCAGCAGCGCCTGGACAAGCTTCACCTACGAGCAGTACTTC. Its protein product is CASSAWTSFTYEQYF.

Many counts were recorded for this clonotype. This sequence joins TRBV12-3 or TRBV12-4 and TRBJ2-1; 11 bases agree with TRBD2. The CDR3 spans 15 residues. Trimming cost V 5 bases and J 2 bases; bases outside gene matches: 2. CDR3 DNA sequence: TGTGCCAGCAGTGGGGGACTAGCGGCCTACAATGAGCAGTTCTTC. Protein product: CASSGGLAAYNEQFF.

This clonotype was picked up a small number of times. This chain links TRBV6-5 with TRBJ2-7; D tentatively fits TRBD1 or TRBD2 (7 bases each). Trimming left V 0 bases short and J 4 bases short, with 22 bases between. The CDR3 consists of 18 residues. Germline V gives CDR1 MNHEY, CDR2 SVGAGI. This CDR3 reads CASSYSTGGWQGGYEQYF. The CDR3 region has the DNA TGTGCCAGCAGTTACTCGACTGGGGGGTGGCAGGGGGGGTACGAGCAGTACTTC.

This clonotype was detected ten times or more. The chain employs TRBV28 and TRBJ1-6; the match to TRBD1 covers 7 bases. Trimming took 3 bases from V and 0 from J; bases not matched to a gene: 5. In germline, CDR1 is MDHEN, CDR2 SYDVKM. The CDR3 is 17 amino acids. The CDR3 spells CASSLRQGSSYNSPLHF. CDR3 in DNA: TGTGCCAGCAGTTTGAGACAGGGTAGCTCCTATAATTCACCCCTCCACTTT.

This clonotype occurred many times. J is TRBJ2-1 and V is TRBV29-1; D remains ambiguous. V was shortened by 7 bases and J by 8 bases, with 18 bases between the two germline ends. CDR3 length: 13 amino acids. Germline values: CDR1 SQVTM, CDR2 ANQGSEA. For the CDR3, the DNA is TGCAGCGCTTTTTCGCCGGGTGGGGATGAGCAGTTCTTC. Its translation: CSAFSPGGDEQFF.

This clonotype has ten or more counts. The chain has TRBV7-9 and TRBJ2-1; 7 bases fit TRBD1. V was clipped by 2 bases and J by 8 bases; unmatched bases: 9. The CDR3 is 15 residues long. Germline CDR1 reads SEHNR; CDR2 reads FQNEAQ (reference sequence). In nucleotides, the CDR3 is TGTGCCAGCAGCTTAACTCCGACAGGGAACCATGAGCAGTTCTTC. It specifies CASSLTPTGNHEQFF.

This clonotype appeared a few times. V and J are TRBV20-1 and TRBJ2-5; D may be TRBD1 or TRBD2 (5 bases each). Trimming pared 7 bases from V and 2 bases from J, leaving 8 bases between. This CDR3 has 11 residues. The germline V gene encodes CDR1 DFQATT and CDR2 SNEGSKA (reference sequence). The CDR3 region is CSGGVQETQYF. DNA for the CDR3: TGCAGTGGAGGGGTGCAAGAGACCCAGTACTTC.

This chain joins TRBV29-1 and TRBJ1-3; D uncertain. CDR3 length equals 13 residues. Between the trimmed V and J ends, which lost 6 bases and 4 bases, there was a span of 13 bases. Germline CDR1 SQVTM, CDR2 ANQGSEA. The CDR3 region is CSVARGGGNTIYF. The CDR3, as DNA: TGCAGCGTGGCGAGAGGTGGCGGAAACACCATATATTTT.

The chain employs TRBV11-2 and TRBJ1-6; D is unresolved. The CDR3 consists of 20 residues. Germline CDR1 and CDR2: SGHAT and FQNNGV. V dropped 0 bases and J dropped 7 bases, with 25 bases sitting between them. CDR3 region: CASSLDLRIRVSPPNSPLHF. The DNA for the CDR3 is TGTGCCAGCAGCTTAGATCTGAGGATTCGGGTTTCTCCCCCCAATTCACCCCTCCACTTT.

The chain links TRBV6-6 to TRBJ1-2, with D possibly being TRBD1 (5 bases). CDR3 size: 13 residues. V dropped 4 bases and J dropped 2 bases, with 8 bases sitting between them. Germline V gives CDR1 MNHNY, CDR2 SVGAGI (reference sequence). The CDR3 loop reads CASSFAGNYGYTF. CDR3 bases: TGTGCCAGCAGTTTTGCAGGGAACTATGGCTACACCTTC.

This clonotype was seen repeatedly, ten times or more. V is TRBV5-4 and J is TRBJ1-2; perhaps TRBD1 as D (5 bases). This CDR3 is built from 15 residues. Germline V gives CDR1 SGHNT, CDR2 YYREEE (reference sequence). Trimming stripped 4 bases from V and 2 bases from J, with 15 bases between. The CDR3 coding sequence is TGTGCCAGCAGCCAAGGGGTCAGGGACAACTATGGCTACACCTTC. Protein sequence: CASSQGVRDNYGYTF.

This clonotype came up a few times. V and J are TRBV5-1 and TRBJ2-2, with 8 nucleotides matching TRBD2. Germline-derived CDR1 and CDR2 are SGHRS and YFSETQ. The CDR3 sequence is 15 residues long. Unmatched junction bases numbered 8, after V lost 4 bases and J lost 6 bases. The CDR3 here is CASSAGASGPGELFF. CDR3 nucleotide sequence: TGCGCCAGCAGCGCTGGAGCTAGCGGGCCCGGGGAGCTGTTTTTT.

This clonotype was counted at least ten times. The chain couples TRBV4-3 to TRBJ1-2; the D is unclear. Germline V gives CDR1 LGHNA, CDR2 YSLEER. The CDR3 runs to 13 residues. V lost 0 bases to trimming and J lost 8 bases, with 10 bases between them. DNA of the CDR3: TGCGCCAGCAGCCAAGAATCCAATCGGGGCTACACCTTC. This gives the protein CASSQESNRGYTF.